This T cell receptor (beta chain) derives from a study of vaccination and CD4 T cells after COVID-19 (dated by TCRdb to between 2021 and 2024). About the full investigation: Every convalescent patient had a positive nasal swab PCR test for SARS-CoV-2, with mild disease in several patients and severe disease in one. Participants got two doses of the Pfizer-BioNTech BNT162b2 vaccine (n=8) or two doses of the Moderna mRNA-1273 vaccine (n=2). For stimulating the cultures, overlapping spike peptide pools were used, derived from SARS-CoV-2 as well as from the common cold coronaviruses HCoV-NL63, HCoV-OC43 and HCoV-229E. The time from the second vaccine dose to post-vaccine blood sampling had a median of roughly 72 days and ranged from about 13 to 250 days. Post-COVID blood samples were collected from convalescent patients a median of approximately 100 days after diagnosis, with a range of roughly 30 to 161 days. In the convalescent cohort there were six males and four females, among whom were two Hispanic individuals, seven Caucasians, two Asians and one multiracial person. In roughly nine COVID-19 convalescent patients and a few infection-naive healthy vaccine recipients, the spike-specific CD4+ TCR repertoire before mRNA vaccination was compared with the repertoire after mRNA vaccination. As controls, cultures received a CEFX viral epitope pool (the positive control), an HIV-1 Nef peptide pool (the negative control), or no peptide at all.

This clonotype was seen just once. The antigen it binds to is not known. The sample holds no much larger clone one base away, and base qualities are not on file. One read alone lends weak support. From the cysteine through the phenylalanine, the CDR3 covers 15 amino acids. The sequence is cut down to CDR3 DNA, 45 bases in frame from base 1. The germline V gene (reference sequence) supplies CDR1 LNHDA and CDR2 SQIVND. Here V drops 5 bases and J drops 4 bases, and the junction holds 9 bases not matched to any gene. Summary of the overall study and its limitations: An increase in the median number of SARS-CoV-2-reactive clonotypes from some 20 after infection to roughly 38 after vaccination was observed, but the change was not found to be significant. In convalescent patients, a median roughly 85% of post-vaccine SARS-CoV-2-reactive clones were detected only after vaccination, suggesting vaccine-specific priming. Of the vaccine-specific clones in convalescent patients, 304 of 307, or nearly all, reacted only to SARS-CoV-2 spike and did not cross-react with common cold coronaviruses. The number of convalescent patients in the study was relatively small, and the study did not examine early timepoints following natural infection.

The library was generated by PCR. DNA from cultured CD4+ T cells was subjected to TCR sequencing with the Oncomine TCR Beta short-read assay at the Johns Hopkins FTIC core. The QIAamp micro DNA kit was used to extract genomic DNA from the cultured CD4+ T cells. The Oncomine TCR Beta libraries from cultured CD4+ T cells were pooled using unique dual indexes and then sequenced on an Illumina iSeq 100. As for the original processing: Non-productive sequences were removed, and CDR3s not starting with C, not ending with F or W, or shorter than 7 amino acids were discarded. The MANAFEST web application was used to identify antigen-specific clonotypes by comparing peptide-stimulated wells against reference wells and other culture wells. Positive clones required FDR below 0.05, an odds ratio above 5, and productive frequency above 0.1% in at least two of three replicate wells. A clonotype counted as cross-reactive if it showed significant expansion both in the SARS-CoV-2 spike wells and in at least one common cold coronavirus spike condition. Using R version 3.6.1, CDR3 homology was evaluated through Levenshtein distances (stringdist) along with unrooted phylogenetic trees (ape). TCRdb reprocessed the public reads (quality trimming at Q25 with fastp, clone calling with MiXCR) and kept in-frame beta chains. Every entry covers one CDR3 protein and lists the most common genes and DNA from its rows. TCRdb, not the authors, supplied the V and J calls. The sample table lists some 10,000 distinct CDR3 sequences, just over 55% of them with a count of one. About a third of the sample is taken by the ten largest.

This specimen's treatment or condition label, interpreted: roughly nine-day PBMC culture with coronavirus spike peptide pools or control peptides (ViraFEST assay). The study used the ViraFEST assay, which expanded antigen-specific T cells with peptide pools and then identified expanded clonotypes by TCR sequencing. The convalescent patients' positive SARS-CoV-2 PCR tests were from March to December 2020, which was before the Alpha, Beta and Delta variants emerged in the United States. Each well held approximately 2 million PBMCs cultured in IMDM containing about 5% human AB serum and approximately 9.8 IU/ml IL-2, with 10 ug/ml peptide pools added. On days 3 and 7, half of the culture medium was replaced with fresh IL-2-containing medium. Once the cells had been in culture for roughly 10 days, the EasySep CD4+ T cell isolation kit was used to isolate CD4+ T cells by negative selection. PBMCs were separated from whole blood using Ficoll-Paque Plus gradient centrifugation and then either used fresh or cryopreserved at -140C. In general, triplicate wells were set up for every culture condition.

The chain is encoded by TRBV19 joined to TRBJ2-7, with 9 bases aligning to TRBD2. Input material: CD4+ T cells from blood, cultured in vitro. This TCR was sampled from a human donor who had recovered from COVID-19. The nucleotide sequence is TGTGCCAGTAGTTCCCTCGGGCGGGAGGGATACGAGCAGTACTTC. Its protein product is CASSSLGREGYEQYF.